The 9 T cell receptor beta chains listed next were all sequenced from one sample in a study of blood T cell repertoires in COVID-19. The assay was immunoSEQ multiplex PCR, and TCRdb's table has in-frame clones only and misses some. The table shows a few hundred thousand clones, with 84% occurring only once. The sample taken for sequencing was peripheral blood. The source is a human donor in a cohort sampled during active COVID-19.

The chain is built from TRBV27 and TRBJ2-3, with a tentative D call TRBD2 (5 bases). Germline V lookup: CDR1 MNHEY, CDR2 SMNVEV (reference sequence). V was clipped by 5 bases and J by 2 bases, with 11 bases between them. The CDR3 contains 14 residues. The CDR3 sequence is CASSITGNTDTQYF. In DNA, the CDR3 is TGTGCCAGCAGTATAACGGGGAACACAGATACGCAGTATTTT.

The chain has TRBV7-6 and TRBJ2-1; 12 bases fit TRBD2. J was trimmed by 4 bases and V by 2 bases; bases with no gene match: 9. In germline, CDR1 is SGHVS, CDR2 FNYEAQ. The CDR3 is 18 amino acids. The CDR3 DNA reads TGTGCCAGCAGCTTAAATTGGCCAGGGACTAGCGGGTACAATGAGCAGTTCTTC. Translation gives CASSLNWPGTSGYNEQFF.

J is TRBJ2-7 and V is TRBV27, with 10 bases fitting TRBD2. CDR3 length equals 13 residues. Per germline, CDR1 MNHEY and CDR2 SMNVEV (reference sequence). V lost 6 bases to trimming and J lost 5 bases; unmatched junction nucleotides: 4. CDR3 DNA: TGTGCCAGCAGAATAGCGGGAGGCGACGAGCAGTACTTC. Translating it yields CASRIAGGDEQYF.

The rearrangement uses TRBV28 and TRBJ2-2; a possible D gene is TRBD2 (6 bases). V shed 2 bases and J shed 7 bases, with 23 bases lying between them. The CDR3 length is 18 residues. Germline CDR1 and CDR2: MDHEN and SYDVKM. The DNA of the CDR3 is TGTGCCAGCAGTTTAGAGGCTAGTGGATGGGGAGGCGTCGGGGAGCTGTTTTTT. Protein product: CASSLEASGWGGVGELFF.

The chain is built from TRBV1 and TRBJ2-5; TRBD1 reflects the table's D call only, with no check against the DNA. TRBV1 is a pseudogene. The CDR3 is 14 residues long. Written as DNA, the CDR3 is TGCACCAGCAGCCCAGGGACACTTAGCGAGGGCCAGTACTTC. Residues: CTSSPGTLSEGQYF.

The chain joins TRBV4-1 to TRBJ2-1; maybe TRBD2 (6 bases). Germline-derived CDR1 and CDR2 are MGHRA and YSYEKL. V was pared by 5 bases and J by 8 bases, with 13 bases between. This CDR3 spans 13 amino acids. This chain's CDR3 is CASSILSGDEQFF. CDR3 coding DNA: TGCGCCAGCAGCATACTGTCGGGGGATGAGCAGTTCTTC.

The rearrangement links TRBV7-2 to TRBJ1-1, with 7 bases identical to TRBD1. The germline CDR1 and CDR2 sequences are SGHTA and FQGNSA. This CDR3 is 14 amino acids long. V shed 4 bases, J shed 4 bases, and the junction held 6 bases outside the gene matches. The chain's CDR3 is CASSYRGGGTEAFF. As DNA, the CDR3 is TGTGCCAGCAGCTACAGGGGCGGCGGCACTGAAGCTTTCTTT.

Only one count was recorded for this clone. The rearrangement links TRBV7-9 to TRBJ2-2, with 7 nucleotides matching TRBD2. The CDR3 is 17 amino acids. V dropped 5 bases and J dropped 0; count of bases not matched to a gene: 9. Germline V lookup: CDR1 SEHNR, CDR2 FQNEAQ (reference sequence). The CDR3 is CASSPGGGRSNTGELFF. The CDR3 DNA reads TGTGCCAGCAGCCCGGGGGGAGGGAGGTCGAACACCGGGGAGCTGTTTTTT. The variable domain in full, completed from reference TRBV7-9 and TRBJ2-2, reads DTGVSQNPRHKITKRGQNVTFRCDPISEHNRLYWYRQTLGQGPEFLTYFQNEAQLEKSRLLSDRFSAERPKGSFSTLEIQRTEQGDSAMYLCASSPGGGRSNTGELFFGEGSRLTVL.

In its sample, this clone was seen once. The V gene is TRBV12-3 or TRBV12-4, the J gene TRBJ2-1; perhaps TRBD2 as D (5 bases). The CDR3 covers 12 residues. The germline V and J ends were trimmed by 5 bases and 7 bases, with 9 bases remaining between them. The CDR3 reads CASSPRRNEQFF. Written as DNA, the CDR3 is TGTGCCAGCAGTCCCCGGAGGAATGAGCAGTTCTTC.